The 16 T cell receptor beta chains below come from one sample, sequenced in a study of beta chain features in type 1 diabetes. Investigators reverse transcribed all isolated RNA, so they sequenced expressed TCRB transcripts. Generated by immunoSEQ multiplex PCR, the TCRdb table keeps only in-frame clones and is missing some. In the table there are about 59,000 clones, about three fifths of which are singletons. Input material: Tregs from blood. The receptors derive from a woman in her late teens or twenties in good health.

This clone was counted a single time. V usage is TRBV2 and J usage is TRBJ2-7; 9 bases agree with TRBD1. CDR3 length: 13 amino acids. The germline V gene has CDR1 SNHLY and CDR2 FYNNEI. Losses at the gene ends were 6 bases for V and 7 bases for J; bases not matched to a gene: 7. The CDR3 bases are TGTGCCAGCAGCCTGGACAGGGGAGGTGAGCAGTACTTC. It codes for CASSLDRGGEQYF.

In this sample, this clone turned up a few times. This sequence joins TRBV18 and TRBJ2-1; 9 nucleotides line up with TRBD1. Germline V lookup: CDR1 KGHSH, CDR2 LQKENI. This CDR3 has 13 amino acids. Trimming at V came to 5 bases and at J to 7 bases, leaving 3 bases not matched to a gene. CDR3 region: CASSTGQGNEQFF. The CDR3 DNA is TGTGCCAGCTCAACGGGACAGGGTAATGAGCAGTTCTTC.

The V call is TRBV5-4, the J call TRBJ1-1; 7 bases map to TRBD1. CDR3 length: 12 amino acids. Per the germline V gene, CDR1 is SGHNT and CDR2 is YYREEE (reference sequence). The J segment lost 10 bases and the V segment lost 2 bases, leaving 5 bases of the junction unmatched. This CDR3 is CASSFDRAGAFF. The CDR3 nucleotides are TGTGCCAGCAGCTTTGACAGGGCCGGAGCTTTCTTT.

The rearrangement uses TRBV2 and TRBJ2-3; the match to TRBD1 covers 7 bases. The CDR3 runs to 14 residues. The germline V gene encodes CDR1 SNHLY and CDR2 FYNNEI. J lost 2 bases, V lost 6 bases, and 5 bases had no gene match. Here the CDR3 DNA reads TGTGCCAGCAGAGGGGGCGCTTCCACAGATACGCAGTATTTT. It is translated as CASRGGASTDTQYF.

The chain combines TRBV4-1 with TRBJ2-1, with TRBD2 matching 7 bases. The CDR3 is made up of 15 amino acids. The germline V gene has CDR1 MGHRA and CDR2 YSYEKL. Trimming removed 4 bases from V and 4 bases from J; junction bases left unmatched: 7. CDR3 in amino acids: CASSPLGGSYNEQFF. The CDR3 DNA is TGCGCCAGCAGCCCCCTTGGCGGGAGTTACAATGAGCAGTTCTTC.

The chain joins TRBV7-8 to TRBJ2-2; 8 nucleotides line up with TRBD1. Germline V gene data show CDR1 as SGHVS and CDR2 as FQNEAQ. The J segment lost 1 base and the V segment lost 5 bases, leaving 6 bases of the junction unmatched. The CDR3 length is 16 residues. CDR3 DNA: TGTGCCAGCAGCGGGTGGGGACAGGAGAACACCGGGGAGCTGTTTTTT. It encodes CASSGWGQENTGELFF.

This clone has only one observation. The J gene is TRBJ2-5, the V gene TRBV5-5, with 13 bases identical to TRBD2. TRBJ2-7 explains the end of the DNA better; the J call may be wrong. Germline CDR1 reads SGHKS; CDR2 reads YYEKEE (reference sequence). This CDR3 spans 15 amino acids. CDR3 coding DNA: TGTGCCAGCAGGTACCCCGGACTAGCGGGAGACGAGCAGTACTTC. It yields the protein CASRYPGLAGDEQYF.

The V gene is TRBV12-5, the J gene TRBJ2-1; no reliable D call. The CDR3 has 14 residues. Trimming took 2 bases from V and 3 from J, leaving 8 bases between them. Germline values: CDR1 LGHNT, CDR2 FRNRAP. CDR3 protein: CASGLPASYNEQFF. CDR3 DNA sequence: TGTGCTAGTGGTTTGCCCGCTAGCTACAATGAGCAGTTCTTC.

This clone showed up just once. The chain couples TRBV28 to TRBJ1-2, with 8 bases that match TRBD1. The V segment lost 3 bases and the J segment 7 bases; nucleotides outside the gene matches: 7. This CDR3 has 14 amino acids. Germline CDR1 MDHEN, CDR2 SYDVKM. The CDR3 spells CASSFPQGVPGYTF. The CDR3 DNA reads as TGTGCCAGCAGTTTCCCACAGGGGGTACCTGGCTACACCTTC.

The chain links TRBV11-1 to TRBJ2-5; 14 nucleotides line up with TRBD2. In germline, CDR1 is SGHAT, CDR2 FQDESV (reference sequence). J lost 5 bases, V lost 5 bases, and 4 bases had no gene match. The CDR3 loop spans 15 amino acids. CDR3 sequence reads: CASSRGLAGVETQYF. The CDR3 DNA follows: TGTGCCAGCAGCCGGGGACTAGCGGGAGTGGAGACCCAGTACTTC.

This clone has a handful of counts. The V call is TRBV6-1, the J call TRBJ2-7; D may be TRBD2 (6 bases). V lost 1 base and J lost 0, with 13 bases in between. Germline V lookup: CDR1 MNHNS, CDR2 SASEGT. This CDR3 has 16 amino acids. The DNA for the CDR3 is TGTGCCAGCAGTGAAGACCGCGGGGCTCTCTCCTACGAGCAGTACTTC. Its protein is CASSEDRGALSYEQYF.

V gene TRBV5-5 combines with J gene TRBJ1-1; perhaps TRBD1 as D (5 bases). With 5 bases removed from V and 5 bases from J, the gap between germline ends came to 22 bases. This CDR3 comprises 16 residues. Germline CDR1 reads SGHKS; CDR2 reads YYEKEE (reference sequence). The CDR3 sequence: CASRGTLGIGGTEAFF. CDR3 in DNA: TGTGCCAGCAGAGGCACATTGGGGATTGGGGGGACTGAAGCTTTCTTT.

The V gene is TRBV7-2, the J gene TRBJ2-1; 9 bases match TRBD2. This CDR3 has 18 residues. The junction had 7 bases not matched to a gene; V was cut back by 0 bases and J by 1 base. The germline CDR1 and CDR2 sequences are SGHTA and FQGNSA. The CDR3 region is CASSLAISGSISYNEQFF. In nucleotides, the CDR3 is TGTGCCAGCAGCTTAGCGATTAGCGGGAGTATTTCCTACAATGAGCAGTTCTTC.

The chain combines TRBV5-1 with TRBJ2-3, with TRBD2 matching 11 bases. Per germline, CDR1 SGHRS and CDR2 YFSETQ. The ends lost 0 bases at V and 2 bases at J; junction bases unmatched: 17. This CDR3 contains 21 residues. This CDR3 reads CASSLAPSFLTSGAITDTQYF. The DNA for the CDR3 is TGCGCCAGCAGCTTGGCCCCTTCTTTCTTGACTAGCGGGGCGATCACAGATACGCAGTATTTT.

J is TRBJ2-7 and V is TRBV25-1; maybe TRBD2 (6 bases). CDR1 is MGHDK, CDR2 SYGVNS, per germline. V was cut by 8 bases and J by 1 base, with 15 bases left in between. This CDR3 comprises 14 residues. The CDR3 region has the DNA TGTGCCAGCCCCACCGGCGGGACGTCCTACGAGCAGTACTTC. Amino acid sequence: CASPTGGTSYEQYF.

The V call is TRBV7-9, the J call TRBJ1-1, with a weak D call TRBD1 (5 bases). Trimming removed 5 bases from V and 0 bases from J, with 19 bases in between. CDR3 length: 17 residues. Germline V gives CDR1 SEHNR, CDR2 FQNEAQ (reference sequence). As DNA, the CDR3 is TGTGCCAGCAGCCGACCCCGGGGGAGCAATCTGAACACTGAAGCTTTCTTT. Translating gives CASSRPRGSNLNTEAFF.